A selection of T cell receptor beta chains follows, all from one sample in a study of cytomegalovirus exposure and HLA in healthy donors. Assay: immunoSEQ multiplex PCR; the TCRdb copy retains only in-frame clones and omits some. The sample has 83,000 or so clones; roughly four fifths are singletons. The specimen was PBMCs. The receptor source for this set is a woman younger than 45 in good health and CMV-seronegative. Each CDR3 is given with its conserved first and last residue. The D gene is left open where the match is weak. Clone size is stated in some rows and not others, as once, few, many or a class when expanded.

d_call,j_call,clone_size,v_call,cdr3_nt,cdr3_aa
TRBD2,TRBJ2-5,.,TRBV28,TGTGCCAGCAGTCACCTCTCTAGCGGGAGAATGGAGACCCAGTACTTC,CASSHLSSGRMETQYF
.,TRBJ1-6,.,TRBV14,TGTGCCAGCAGCCAAGGAAAAGGGGGTAATTCACCCCTCCACTTT,CASSQGKGGNSPLHF
.,TRBJ2-1,.,TRBV28,TGTGCCAGCAGTTTATTGGCTAGCGTGGCGAATGAGCAGTTCTTC,CASSLLASVANEQFF
TRBD2,TRBJ2-7,.,TRBV9,TGTGCCAGCAGCCCCTCGGGACTAGTATCCTACGAGCAGTACTTC,CASSPSGLVSYEQYF
TRBD2,TRBJ2-1,.,TRBV19,TGTGCCAGTAGGTCTAGCGGCTCCTACAATGAGCAGTTCTTC,CASRSSGSYNEQFF
TRBD2,TRBJ2-1,few,TRBV27,TGTGCCAGCGCGGGGGAACCAACCGCCTACAATGAGCAGTTCTTC,CASAGEPTAYNEQFF
TRBD2,TRBJ2-2,.,TRBV7-6,TGTGCCAGCAGCTTAGGGACTAGCGGGACCTTGAACACCGGGGAGCTGTTTTTT,CASSLGTSGTLNTGELFF
TRBD2,TRBJ2-1,once,TRBV30,TGTGCCTGGAGTGATACGGACATTCTAGCGGGAGCTTCCAATGAGCAGTTCTTC,CAWSDTDILAGASNEQFF
.,TRBJ2-7,once,TRBV7-2,TGTGCCAGCAGCTTCCAGACAGGCGAAACGACCTACGAGCAGTACTTC,CASSFQTGETTYEQYF
.,TRBJ2-1,.,TRBV28,TGTGCCAGCCTTTTATTGGGGGCGGATGAGCAGTTCTTC,CASLLLGADEQFF
.,TRBJ2-1,.,TRBV5-4,TGTGCCAGCAGCTTGGGGTCAGGGGACTACAATGAGCAGTTCTTC,CASSLGSGDYNEQFF
TRBD1,TRBJ1-2,.,TRBV5-1,TGCGCCAGCAGCCAGGGACAGGGAAACTATGGCTACACCTTC,CASSQGQGNYGYTF
TRBD2,TRBJ2-1,.,TRBV28,TGTGCCAGCAGACAAACTAGCGGGAGGCCGGGGAATGAGCAGTTCTTC,CASRQTSGRPGNEQFF
.,TRBJ2-4,.,TRBV11-2,TGTGCCAGCAGCTTAGCCGGGAGCTTGAACATTCAGTACTTC,CASSLAGSLNIQYF
.,TRBJ2-1,once,TRBV2,TGTGCCAGCAGTGGGTCTCTAGCTGCCTACAATGAGCAGTTCTTC,CASSGSLAAYNEQFF
.,TRBJ2-5,.,TRBV9,TGTGCCAGCAGCGTAGTCCCGCAAGAGACCCAGTACTTC,CASSVVPQETQYF
TRBD1,TRBJ2-7,.,TRBV4-1,TGCGCCAGCAGCCAGGCCTCCGGGACAGGGACCTACGAGCAGTACTTC,CASSQASGTGTYEQYF
.,TRBJ1-5,.,TRBV5-8,TGTGCCAGCAGCCGTCGGACAGTTAGCAATCAGCCCCAGCATTTT,CASSRRTVSNQPQHF
TRBD2,TRBJ2-3,once,TRBV19,TGTGCCAGTAGTTCGGTAGCGGGAAGGGGTACAGATACGCAGTATTTT,CASSSVAGRGTDTQYF
TRBD2,TRBJ2-7,.,TRBV5-6,TGTGCCAGCAGCCCCAGGACTAGCGGCCGTTACGAGCAGTACTTC,CASSPRTSGRYEQYF
.,TRBJ2-1,.,TRBV25-1,TGTGCCAGCAGTGAGTCCGGGAATGAGCAGTTCTTC,CASSESGNEQFF
.,TRBJ2-7,.,TRBV19,TGTGCCAGTAGTATGAGAGGGCAGGCTGCCCCGCAGTACTTC,CASSMRGQAAPQYF
TRBD1,TRBJ2-2,few,TRBV2,TGTGCCAGCAGTACCGGGACAGGGGCAGGCACCGGGGAGCTGTTTTTT,CASSTGTGAGTGELFF
.,TRBJ2-1,.,TRBV11-2,TGTGCCAGCAGCTTAGATCGGCCGGGACTTCAGCAGTTCTTC,CASSLDRPGLQQFF
.,TRBJ2-3,.,TRBV15,TGTGCCACCAGGTCAGGGAGCACAGATACGCAGTATTTT,CATRSGSTDTQYF
TRBD1,TRBJ1-3,.,TRBV15,TGTGCCACCAGCACGGGACAGGGGGAAAACACCATATATTTT,CATSTGQGENTIYF
.,TRBJ2-7,.,TRBV19,TGTGCCAGTAGTAACAGCGCGGGATACGAGCAGTACTTC,CASSNSAGYEQYF
TRBD2,TRBJ2-1,once,TRBV28,TGTGCCAGCCTACTCGGGGCTAGCGGGAGTGGTGAGCAGTTCTTC,CASLLGASGSGEQFF
TRBD2,TRBJ2-2,.,TRBV19,TGTGCCAGTAGTATTGGGGCGGGAGGGCCGAACACCGGGGAGCTGTTTTTT,CASSIGAGGPNTGELFF
.,TRBJ2-7,once,TRBV5-4,TGTGCCAGCAGCGGTGGTAGAACCTACGAGCAGTACTTC,CASSGGRTYEQYF
.,TRBJ1-5,.,TRBV7-2,TGTGCCAGCAGCTTAGCGGACAGACCTTATCAGCCCCAGCATTTT,CASSLADRPYQPQHF
.,TRBJ2-1,.,TRBV5-5,TGTGCCAGCAATCAGGGGGGCGGGAACTCCTACAATGAGCAGTTCTTC,CASNQGGGNSYNEQFF
TRBD1,TRBJ2-7,.,TRBV10-2,TGCGCCAGCAGACCTGGGACAGGGCCTTACTACGAGCAGTACTTC,CASRPGTGPYYEQYF
TRBD2,TRBJ2-1,.,TRBV27,TGTGCCAGCAGCTACGCGGGGGTGGACAATGAGCAGTTCTTC,CASSYAGVDNEQFF
TRBD1,TRBJ2-7,.,TRBV5-1,TGCGCCAGCAGACGGTCTCCGGGACAGGGCTACGAGCAGTACTTC,CASRRSPGQGYEQYF
.,TRBJ1-1,.,TRBV9,TGTGCCAGCAGCGTAGGTCCAGGGAGGGGCACTGAAGCTTTCTTT,CASSVGPGRGTEAFF
.,TRBJ1-4,.,TRBV7-8,TGTGCCAGCAGCTTAGTGGCGGGGGGGAAAAGTGAAAAACTGTTTTTT,CASSLVAGGKSEKLFF
TRBD2,TRBJ2-7,.,TRBV5-1,TGCGCCAGCAGCTTGCAAGCGGGAGGGGGCTACGAGCAGTACTTC,CASSLQAGGGYEQYF
.,TRBJ1-5,.,TRBV28,TGTGCCAGCATCAGGGCCTATAGCAATCAGCCCCAGCATTTT,CASIRAYSNQPQHF
.,TRBJ2-3,.,TRBV9,TGTGCCAGCAGCGTAGGGCAGAGCACAGATACGCAGTATTTT,CASSVGQSTDTQYF
TRBD2,TRBJ2-1,.,TRBV18,TGTGCCAGCTCACCCACGACTAGCGGGAGAGACAATGAGCAGTTCTTC,CASSPTTSGRDNEQFF
.,TRBJ1-2,.,TRBV5-6,TGTGCCAGCAGCTTTCGGGTAACACGTAGTTATGGCTACACCTTC,CASSFRVTRSYGYTF
.,TRBJ1-2,once,TRBV6-6,TGTGCCAGCAGTTACTCGGGGCTGAATGGCTACACCTTC,CASSYSGLNGYTF
.,TRBJ1-3,.,TRBV7-9,TGTGCCAGCAGCCACGTAGTCTCTGGAAACACCATATATTTT,CASSHVVSGNTIYF
.,TRBJ2-1,few,TRBV5-1,TGCGCCAGCAGCCCTGGACTTCACAATGAGCAGTTCTTC,CASSPGLHNEQFF